This T cell receptor (beta chain) was identified in a study of a mutant IDH1 vaccine in newly diagnosed glioma. Regarding this clone: Its specificity is not known.

Time point: week 5, during vaccination. Vaccinated patients received 300 ug of mutant IDH1 20-mer peptide per dose, with topical imiquimod. Patients carried new grade 3 or 4 IDH1-mutant astrocytomas lacking nuclear ATRX. Germline V gene sequence: CDR1 MNHEY, CDR2 SVGAGI. The CDR3 consists of 13 residues. Deletions cut 8 bases from V and 5 bases from J, with 12 bases between. The repertoire was sequenced with immunoSEQ multiplex PCR; TCRdb's copy has only in-frame clones and lacks some. This table holds about 29,000 clones, roughly nine tenths found once. The genes are TRBV6-5 and TRBJ2-2; D is ambiguous. Sequenced material: peripheral blood mononuclear cells (PBMCs), taken from a glioma patient whose treatment included an IDH1 peptide vaccine. This receptor was taken from a woman aged 40 to 50 with glioma. Some clones in this sample may be carry-over from other donors' samples. CDR3: CASWYRATGELFF. The CDR3 region has the DNA TGTGCCAGCTGGTATAGGGCTACCGGGGAGCTGTTTTTT.